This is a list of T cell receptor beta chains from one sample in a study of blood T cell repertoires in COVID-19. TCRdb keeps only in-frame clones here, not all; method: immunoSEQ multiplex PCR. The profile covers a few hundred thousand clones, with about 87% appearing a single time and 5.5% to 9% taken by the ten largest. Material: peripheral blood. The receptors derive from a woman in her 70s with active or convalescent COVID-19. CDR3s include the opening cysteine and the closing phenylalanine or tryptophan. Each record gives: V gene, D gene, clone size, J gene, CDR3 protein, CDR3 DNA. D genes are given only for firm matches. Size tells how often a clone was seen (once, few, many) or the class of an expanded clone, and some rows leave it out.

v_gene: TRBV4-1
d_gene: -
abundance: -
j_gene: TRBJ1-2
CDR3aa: CASSQGGVNLGYTF
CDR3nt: TGCGCCAGCAGCCAAGGAGGCGTTAATCTTGGCTACACCTTC

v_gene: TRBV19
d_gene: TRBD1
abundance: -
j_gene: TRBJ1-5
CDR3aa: CASRQGATSQPQHF
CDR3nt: TGTGCCAGCCGACAGGGGGCGACGAGTCAGCCCCAGCATTTT

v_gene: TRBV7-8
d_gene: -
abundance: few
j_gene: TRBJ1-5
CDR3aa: CASSPGKEGQPQHF
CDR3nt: TGTGCCAGCAGCCCCGGGAAGGAGGGTCAGCCCCAGCATTTT

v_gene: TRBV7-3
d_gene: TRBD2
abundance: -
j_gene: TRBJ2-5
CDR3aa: CASSPGLAGGTQYF
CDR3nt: TGTGCCAGCAGTCCGGGACTAGCGGGGGGGACCCAGTACTTC

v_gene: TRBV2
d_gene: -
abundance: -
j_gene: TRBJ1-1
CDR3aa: CASRPWGDTEAFF
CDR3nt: TGTGCCAGCCGACCCTGGGGGGACACTGAAGCTTTCTTT

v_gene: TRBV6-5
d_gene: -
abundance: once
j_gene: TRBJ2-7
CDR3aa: CATVVDGSPGQQYF
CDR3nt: TGTGCCACCGTCGTAGACGGCTCTCCAGGTCAGCAGTACTTC

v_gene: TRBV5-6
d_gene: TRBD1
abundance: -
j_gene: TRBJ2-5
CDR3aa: CASGTGTAYQETQYF
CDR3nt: TGTGCCAGTGGGACCGGGACAGCGTACCAAGAGACCCAGTACTTC

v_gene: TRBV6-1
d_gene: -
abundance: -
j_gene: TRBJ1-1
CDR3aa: CASSENSVTEAFF
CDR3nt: TGTGCCAGCAGTGAGAACTCCGTGACTGAAGCTTTCTTT

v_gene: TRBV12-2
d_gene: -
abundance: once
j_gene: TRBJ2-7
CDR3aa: CASRLVCPSKTSYEQYF
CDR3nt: TGTGCAAGTCGCTTAGTGTGTCCTTCGAAAACTTCCTACGAGCAGTACTTC

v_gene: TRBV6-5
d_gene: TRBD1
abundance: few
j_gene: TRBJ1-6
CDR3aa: CASSPGQGTSPLHF
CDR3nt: TGTGCCAGCAGCCCAGGACAGGGTACGTCACCCCTCCACTTT

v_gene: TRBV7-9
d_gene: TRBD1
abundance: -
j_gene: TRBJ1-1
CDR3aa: CASSPGVPGGITEAFF
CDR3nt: TGTGCCAGCAGCCCAGGGGTTCCAGGGGGCATCACTGAAGCTTTCTTT

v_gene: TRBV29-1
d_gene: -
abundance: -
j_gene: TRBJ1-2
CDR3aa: CSVGYRVPAGGYTF
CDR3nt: TGCAGCGTTGGATACAGGGTCCCAGCGGGGGGCTACACCTTC

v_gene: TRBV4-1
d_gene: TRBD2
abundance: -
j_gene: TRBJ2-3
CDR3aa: CASSRHSGLSTDTQYF
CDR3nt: TGCGCCAGCAGCCGACATTCGGGACTAAGCACAGATACGCAGTATTTT

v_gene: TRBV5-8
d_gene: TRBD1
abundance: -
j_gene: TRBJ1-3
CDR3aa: CASSLGIQGAPGNTIYF
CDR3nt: TGTGCCAGCAGCTTGGGAATCCAGGGGGCTCCAGGAAACACCATATATTTT

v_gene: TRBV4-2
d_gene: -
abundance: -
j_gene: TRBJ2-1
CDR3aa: CASHQGTPSTTEQFF
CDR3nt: TGTGCCAGCCACCAAGGGACTCCGAGCACAACGGAGCAGTTCTTC

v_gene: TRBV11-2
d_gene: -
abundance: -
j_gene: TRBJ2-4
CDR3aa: CASSGQYRDIQYF
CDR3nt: TGTGCCAGCAGCGGACAATACCGGGACATTCAGTACTTC